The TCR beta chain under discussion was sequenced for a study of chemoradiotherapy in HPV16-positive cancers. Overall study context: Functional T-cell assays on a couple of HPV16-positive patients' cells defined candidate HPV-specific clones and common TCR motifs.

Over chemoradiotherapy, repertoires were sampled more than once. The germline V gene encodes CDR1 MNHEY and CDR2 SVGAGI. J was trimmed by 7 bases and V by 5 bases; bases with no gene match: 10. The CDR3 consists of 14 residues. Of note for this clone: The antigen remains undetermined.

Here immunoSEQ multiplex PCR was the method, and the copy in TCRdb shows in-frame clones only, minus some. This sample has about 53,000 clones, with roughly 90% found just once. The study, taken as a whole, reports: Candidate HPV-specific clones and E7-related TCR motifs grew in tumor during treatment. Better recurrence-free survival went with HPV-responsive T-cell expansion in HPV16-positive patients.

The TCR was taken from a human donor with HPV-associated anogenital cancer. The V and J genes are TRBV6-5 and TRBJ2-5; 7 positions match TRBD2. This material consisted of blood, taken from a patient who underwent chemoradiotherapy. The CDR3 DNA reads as TGTGCCAGCAGTCCGACGGAGTGGGGGGGGACCCAGTACTTC. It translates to CASSPTEWGGTQYF.